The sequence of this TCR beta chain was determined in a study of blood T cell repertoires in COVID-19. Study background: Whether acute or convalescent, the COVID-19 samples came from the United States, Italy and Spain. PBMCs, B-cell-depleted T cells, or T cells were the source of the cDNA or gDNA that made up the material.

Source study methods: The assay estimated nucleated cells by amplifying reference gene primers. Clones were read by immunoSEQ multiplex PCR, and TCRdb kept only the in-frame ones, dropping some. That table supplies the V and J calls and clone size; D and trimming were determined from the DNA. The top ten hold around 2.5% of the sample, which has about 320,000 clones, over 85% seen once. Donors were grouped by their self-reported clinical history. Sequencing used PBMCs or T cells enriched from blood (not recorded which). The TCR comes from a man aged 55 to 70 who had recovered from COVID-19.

CDR3 sequence (DNA): TGTGCCAGCAAGGCGGGACTCAGCTCCTACAATGAGCAGTTCTTC. Its protein product is CASKAGLSSYNEQFF. This chain links TRBV6-5 with TRBJ2-1; D is perhaps TRBD2 (6 bases). The CDR3 extends over 15 amino acids. The V and J ends lost 7 bases and 0 bases respectively, with 13 bases between them. The germline V gene encodes CDR1 MNHEY and CDR2 SVGAGI.